The 21 T cell receptor beta chains below were found in one sample sequenced in a study of technical replicates of blood from several donors. The repertoire was sequenced with immunoSEQ multiplex PCR; TCRdb's copy has only in-frame clones and lacks some. The sample yields some 48,000 clones, approximately 94% seen once. The sequenced sample consisted of T cells isolated from PBMCs. All receptors come from a human donor in good health.

This clone was counted a few times. This chain connects TRBV6-5 to TRBJ1-1, with a tentative D call TRBD1 (5 bases). The ends were cut back, 6 bases at V and 1 base at J, with 9 bases in the middle. This CDR3 contains 13 residues. Germline V CDR1 and CDR2: MNHEY, SVGAGI. CDR3 protein: CASSVTGNTEAFF. The CDR3, as DNA: TGTGCCAGCAGCGTCACAGGGAACACTGAAGCTTTCTTT.

CDR3 nucleotide sequence: TGTGCCAGCAGCTTAGGGGGCGGGAGGGCCCTAGAGGAGCAGTTCTTC. Amino acid sequence: CASSLGGGRALEEQFF. The rearrangement links TRBV7-6 to TRBJ2-1; 9 bases map to TRBD2. The CDR3 sequence is 16 residues long. The J segment lost 10 bases and the V segment lost 1 base, leaving 11 bases of the junction unmatched. Germline V gene lookup returns CDR1 SGHVS and CDR2 FNYEAQ.

The CDR3 here is CASKSGPDYGYTF. The CDR3, as DNA: TGTGCCAGCAAGTCAGGGCCGGACTATGGCTACACCTTC. The chain is built from TRBV6-1 and TRBJ1-2; maybe TRBD1 (5 bases). The CDR3 spans 13 residues. Deletions cut 7 bases from V and 3 bases from J, with 12 bases between. Germline-derived CDR1 and CDR2 are MNHNS and SASEGT.

The chain links TRBV6-5 to TRBJ1-1; no definite D call. Germline values: CDR1 MNHEY, CDR2 SVGAGI. V was cut by 6 bases and J by 4 bases, with 9 bases left in between. The CDR3 sequence is 12 residues long. CDR3: CASSGRFTEAFF. The CDR3 bases are TGTGCCAGCAGCGGGAGGTTCACTGAAGCTTTCTTT.

The chain recombines TRBV30 with TRBJ1-2; D is unclear. This CDR3 has 15 amino acids. The germline V and J ends were trimmed by 3 bases and 2 bases, with 16 bases remaining between them. Germline lookup yields CDR1 GTSNPN and CDR2 SVGIG (reference sequence). CDR3 sequence: CAWSPLGKLNYGYTF. As DNA, the CDR3 is TGTGCCTGGAGCCCTCTAGGAAAGCTCAACTATGGCTACACCTTC.

The chain has TRBV28 and TRBJ2-5, with TRBD2 identical over 7 bases. Germline CDR1 MDHEN, CDR2 SYDVKM. The CDR3 length is 16 residues. V gave up 7 bases and J gave up 4 bases; unmatched junction bases: 15. CDR3 amino acids: CASTNNAGVLIETQYF. As DNA, the CDR3 is TGTGCCAGCACTAACAACGCGGGAGTTCTAATAGAGACCCAGTACTTC.

CDR3 amino acids: CAWSWTDNYGYTF. The CDR3 DNA reads as TGTGCCTGGAGCTGGACAGATAACTATGGCTACACCTTC. The chain combines TRBV30 with TRBJ1-2; D might be TRBD1 (6 bases). In germline, CDR1 is GTSNPN, CDR2 SVGIG (reference sequence). V was shortened by 3 bases and J by 1 base, with 9 bases between the two germline ends. This CDR3 is built from 13 residues.

The chain carries TRBV18 and TRBJ1-1; possibly TRBD1 for D (5 bases). The V end was cut by 5 bases, the J end by 4 bases, with 17 bases between. Germline V gene lookup returns CDR1 KGHSH and CDR2 LQKENI. This CDR3 spans 15 amino acids. The CDR3 loop is CASSTQGLPGTEAFF. CDR3 nucleotide sequence: TGTGCCAGCTCAACCCAGGGATTACCCGGCACTGAAGCTTTCTTT.

This chain links TRBV7-3 with TRBJ2-4, with D perhaps TRBD2 (5 bases). The CDR3 contains 16 residues. The V gene's germline CDR1 is SGHTA and CDR2 FQGTGA. Trimming removed 3 bases at V and 0 bases at J, with 12 bases between. The CDR3 DNA sequence: TGTGCCAGCAGCTTGGTAGGCGGACTAGCCAAAAACATTCAGTACTTC. Translating it yields CASSLVGGLAKNIQYF.

The CDR3 region has the DNA TGCAGCGTTGGGGCGGGAGGGCCTGCCACCGGGGAGCTGTTTTTT. It codes for CSVGAGGPATGELFF. The chain joins TRBV29-1 to TRBJ2-2; TRBD2 agrees at 9 bases. The CDR3 loop spans 15 amino acids. V was pared by 4 bases and J by 4 bases, with 7 bases of the junction left unmatched. The V gene's germline CDR1 is SQVTM and CDR2 ANQGSEA.

CDR3 nucleotides: TGTGCCAGTAGTCGCGGACTAGCGGGAGTGGGCACCGGGGAGCTGTTTTTT. Protein: CASSRGLAGVGTGELFF. This sequence joins TRBV19 and TRBJ2-2; 13 bases are a match to TRBD2. The CDR3 has 17 amino acids. Germline loops: CDR1 LNHDA, CDR2 SQIVND (reference sequence). V shed 5 bases and J 4 bases; nucleotides not matched to a gene: 7.

The CDR3 bases are TGTGCCAGCAGCTTACTGGACTCTCCAGATACGCAGTATTTT. Amino acid sequence: CASSLLDSPDTQYF. The genes are TRBV7-7 and TRBJ2-3; tentative D call: TRBD2 (5 bases). CDR1 and CDR2 (germline): SSHAT, FNYEAQ (reference sequence). The CDR3 has 14 residues. V dropped 2 bases and J dropped 4 bases, with 10 bases sitting between them.

The J gene is TRBJ1-1, the V gene TRBV6-5, with a possible D match to TRBD1 (5 bases). CDR1 is MNHEY and CDR2 is SVGAGI in the germline V gene. CDR3 length: 13 amino acids. The ends were cut back, 6 bases at V and 4 bases at J, with 12 bases in the middle. CDR3 DNA sequence: TGTGCCAGCAGCGAATTTAGGGGCACTGAAGCTTTCTTT. Protein sequence: CASSEFRGTEAFF.

The chain is built from TRBV18 and TRBJ1-1, with TRBD1 as a possible D gene (5 bases). Germline lookup yields CDR1 KGHSH and CDR2 LQKENI. The V end lost 2 bases, the J end lost 5 bases, and 12 bases lay between the germline ends. The CDR3 length is 14 residues. In DNA form, the CDR3 reads TGTGCCAGCTCACCATTCGGGGGAGTGACTGAAGCTTTCTTT. It encodes CASSPFGGVTEAFF.

V and J are TRBV11-1 and TRBJ1-1; D ambiguous. This CDR3 has 15 amino acids. The ends were cut back, 5 bases at V and 0 bases at J, with 13 bases in the middle. CDR1 is SGHAT, CDR2 FQDESV, per germline (reference sequence). The CDR3 protein is CASSPYVSMNTEAFF. The CDR3 nucleotides are TGTGCCAGCAGCCCCTATGTCTCAATGAACACTGAAGCTTTCTTT.

The rearrangement links TRBV10-1 to TRBJ2-7; 7 nucleotides line up with TRBD2. The germline gives CDR1 WNHNN, CDR2 SYGVQD (reference sequence). There are 15 residues in the CDR3. The CDR3 protein is CANPGRGVPPSEQYF. The CDR3 DNA reads TGCGCTAATCCTGGTCGGGGGGTTCCCCCGAGCGAGCAGTACTTC.

The sample holds one count of this clone. The chain couples TRBV7-9 to TRBJ2-7; D not certain. V was shortened by 0 bases and J by 0 bases, with 6 bases between the two germline ends. Per the germline V gene, CDR1 is SEHNR and CDR2 is FQNEAQ (reference sequence). This CDR3 comprises 14 residues. The CDR3 coding sequence is TGTGCCAGCAGCTTAGCGTTGGCCTCCTACGAGCAGTACTTC. This sequence encodes CASSLALASYEQYF.

This chain connects TRBV2 to TRBJ2-7; 7 bases agree with TRBD1. Trimming took 7 bases from V and 4 from J; bases not matched to a gene: 10. Germline CDR1 reads SNHLY; CDR2 reads FYNNEI. This CDR3 has 14 residues. CDR3 sequence (DNA): TGTGCCAGCATCTCCGGGACAGATTTGTACGAGCAGTACTTC. Its translation: CASISGTDLYEQYF. Combining the CDR3 with reference TRBV2 and TRBJ2-7 gives the whole variable domain EPEVTQTPSHQVTQMGQEVILRCVPISNHLYFYWYRQILGQKVEFLVSFYNNEISEKSEIFDDQFSVERPDGSNFTLKIRSTKLEDSAMYFCASISGTDLYEQYFGPGTRLTVT.

The V and J genes are TRBV4-1 and TRBJ2-1; 10 positions match TRBD2. The CDR3 covers 19 residues. The V gene's germline CDR1 is MGHRA and CDR2 YSYEKL. Trimming took 2 bases from V and 2 from J; bases not matched to a gene: 12. The DNA for the CDR3 is TGCGCCAGCAGCCAAACGTGGGCTAGCGGGAGTTATACCTACAATGAGCAGTTCTTC. It encodes CASSQTWASGSYTYNEQFF.

The chain links TRBV28 to TRBJ2-1; 7 bases match TRBD1. Germline V gene lookup returns CDR1 MDHEN and CDR2 SYDVKM. V trimming: 3 bases; J trimming: 3 bases; junction bases outside the gene matches: 5. The CDR3 consists of 15 residues. CDR3 nucleotides: TGTGCCAGCAGTTTCGCACCAGGGGGCTACAATGAGCAGTTCTTC. This translates into CASSFAPGGYNEQFF.

This sequence joins TRBV28 and TRBJ2-5, with 7 bases identical to TRBD2. Germline values: CDR1 MDHEN, CDR2 SYDVKM. After removal of 1 base from V and 1 base from J, the junction contained 3 bases not matched to a gene. There are 15 residues in the CDR3. CDR3 region: CASSLSASGQETQYF. For the CDR3, the DNA is TGTGCCAGCAGTTTATCGGCTAGCGGCCAAGAGACCCAGTACTTC.